Below, one T cell receptor (beta chain) is given with its context. The data originate from a study of T cell responses to AZD1222 COVID-19 vaccine. Trimming at V came to 7 bases and at J to 1 base, leaving 11 bases not matched to a gene. This CDR3 contains 18 residues. Germline V gives CDR1 SGHAT, CDR2 FQNNGV. TCRdb's table, derived via immunoSEQ multiplex PCR, lists solely in-frame clones and lacks some. The repertoire includes under 130,000 clones, around 95% of them detected once, and 2% to 2.5% sits in the top ten. The sequence was obtained from an adult in good health. The chain carries TRBV11-2 and TRBJ2-4; 12 bases line up with TRBD2. The sample consisted of peripheral blood, taken on day 0 of AZD1222 vaccination. CDR3 loop: CASTSTSGSNWAKNIQYF. The CDR3 nucleotides are TGTGCCAGCACCTCGACTAGCGGGAGTAACTGGGCCAAAAACATTCAGTACTTC.